This T cell receptor beta chain was profiled in a study of cytomegalovirus exposure and HLA in healthy donors. The PCR used 60 Vbeta and 13 Jbeta primers. Assay: immunoSEQ multiplex PCR; the TCRdb copy retains only in-frame clones and omits some. This table holds around 92,000 clones, around 84% found once. Germline lookup yields CDR1 MGHRA and CDR2 YSYEKL. The CDR3 is 13 amino acids. V lost 4 bases to trimming and J lost 1 base, with 8 bases between them. The V and J genes are TRBV4-1 and TRBJ2-7, with no clear D. Sequencing was carried out using PBMCs. This clonotype was obtained from a man aged 18 to 29 in good health and CMV-seronegative. The CDR3 loop is CASSLFPSYEQYF. The CDR3 region has the DNA TGCGCCAGCAGCCTTTTCCCATCCTACGAGCAGTACTTC.